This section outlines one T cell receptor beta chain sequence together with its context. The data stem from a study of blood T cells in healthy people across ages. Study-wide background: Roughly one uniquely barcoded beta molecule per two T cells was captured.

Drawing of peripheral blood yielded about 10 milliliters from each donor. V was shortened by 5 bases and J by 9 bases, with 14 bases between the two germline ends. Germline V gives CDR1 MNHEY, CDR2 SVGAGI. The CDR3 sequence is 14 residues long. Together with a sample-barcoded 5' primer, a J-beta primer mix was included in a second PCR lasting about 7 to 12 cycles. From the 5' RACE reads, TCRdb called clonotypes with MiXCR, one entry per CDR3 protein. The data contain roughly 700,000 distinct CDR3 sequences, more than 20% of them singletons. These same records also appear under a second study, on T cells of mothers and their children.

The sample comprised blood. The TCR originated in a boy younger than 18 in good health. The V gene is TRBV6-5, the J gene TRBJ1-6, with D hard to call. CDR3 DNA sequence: TGTGCCAGCAGTGCGGTCGACCCCAGTTCACCCCTCCACTTT. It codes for CASSAVDPSSPLHF.